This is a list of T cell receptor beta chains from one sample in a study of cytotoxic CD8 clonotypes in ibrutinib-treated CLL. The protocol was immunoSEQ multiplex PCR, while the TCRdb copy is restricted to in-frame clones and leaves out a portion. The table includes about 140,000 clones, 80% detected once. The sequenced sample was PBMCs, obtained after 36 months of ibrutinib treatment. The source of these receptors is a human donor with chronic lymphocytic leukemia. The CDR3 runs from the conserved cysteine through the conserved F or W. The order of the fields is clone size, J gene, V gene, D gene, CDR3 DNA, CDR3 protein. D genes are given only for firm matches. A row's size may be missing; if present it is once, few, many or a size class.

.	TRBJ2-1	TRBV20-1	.	TGCAGTGCTAGAGTAGGGGGTGAGCAGTTCTTC	CSARVGGEQFF
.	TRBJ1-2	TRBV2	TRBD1	TGTGCTAGCACTCATCGGGACAGATATGGCTACACCTTC	CASTHRDRYGYTF
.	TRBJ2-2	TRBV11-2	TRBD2	TGTGCCAGCAGCTTAAGGGGTACTAGCGGGAACACCGGGGAGCTGTTTTTT	CASSLRGTSGNTGELFF
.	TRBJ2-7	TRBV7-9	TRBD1	TGTGCCAGCACCCGCGGACAGGGGGCATACGAGCAGTACTTC	CASTRGQGAYEQYF
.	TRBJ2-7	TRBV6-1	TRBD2	TGTGCCAGCAGACTAGCGGGTTTCTACGATCAGTACTTC	CASRLAGFYDQYF
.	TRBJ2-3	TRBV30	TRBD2	TGTGCCTGCCCACCGAGGATAGCGGGGTGTCATAATACGCAGTATTTT	CACPPRIAGCHNTQYF
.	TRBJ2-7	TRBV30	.	TGTGCCTGGAGTGTTTTCCCGGGCTACGAGCAGTACTTC	CAWSVFPGYEQYF
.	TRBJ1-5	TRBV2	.	TGTGCCAGCAGTGAGGTCAGGAAGACTCAGCCCCAGCATTTT	CASSEVRKTQPQHF
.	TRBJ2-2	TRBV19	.	TGTGCCAGTAGATTCGTACTAGCGAACACCGGGGAGCTGTTTTTT	CASRFVLANTGELFF
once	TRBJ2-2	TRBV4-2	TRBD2	TGTGCCAGCAGCCATATAGGGACTAGCCGGAACACCGGGGAGCTGTTTTTT	CASSHIGTSRNTGELFF
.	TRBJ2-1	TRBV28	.	TGTGCCAGCAGTAGCGCAGGGTTGAAAGATGAGCAGTTCTTC	CASSSAGLKDEQFF
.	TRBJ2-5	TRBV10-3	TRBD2	TGTGCCATCAGGAGGACTAGCGGGGAAGAGACCCAGTACTTC	CAIRRTSGEETQYF
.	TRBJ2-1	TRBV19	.	TGTGCCAGTAGTATCGCAGGGGCCTCCTACAATGAGCAGTTCTTC	CASSIAGASYNEQFF
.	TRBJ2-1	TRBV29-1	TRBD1	TGCAGCGGCTCGGGACAGGCAACCCAAGCCCTCTATGAGCAGTTCTTC	CSGSGQATQALYEQFF
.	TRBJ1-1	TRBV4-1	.	TGCGCCAGCAGCTCTAGTGGGAAAGCTTTCTTT	CASSSSGKAFF